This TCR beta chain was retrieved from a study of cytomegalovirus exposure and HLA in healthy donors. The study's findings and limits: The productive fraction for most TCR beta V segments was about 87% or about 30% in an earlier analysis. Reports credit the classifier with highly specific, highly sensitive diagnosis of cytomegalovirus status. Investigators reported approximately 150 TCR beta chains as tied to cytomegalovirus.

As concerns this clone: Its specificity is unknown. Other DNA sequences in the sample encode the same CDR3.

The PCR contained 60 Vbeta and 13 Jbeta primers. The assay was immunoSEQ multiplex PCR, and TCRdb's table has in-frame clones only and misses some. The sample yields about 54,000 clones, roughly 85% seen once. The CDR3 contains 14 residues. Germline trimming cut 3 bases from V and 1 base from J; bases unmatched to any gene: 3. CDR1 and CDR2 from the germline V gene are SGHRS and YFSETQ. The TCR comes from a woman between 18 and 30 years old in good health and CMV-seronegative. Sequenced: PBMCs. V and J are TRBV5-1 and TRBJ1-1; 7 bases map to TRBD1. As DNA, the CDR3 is TGCGCCAGCAGCTGGGGACAGCCGAACACTGAAGCTTTCTTT. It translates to CASSWGQPNTEAFF.